The 17 T cell receptor beta chains presented below share a single source sample, sequenced in a study of OX40 agonist ivuxolimab in advanced cancers. Method: immunoSEQ multiplex PCR; TCRdb's copy keeps in-frame clones and lacks some. In the table there are just under 20,000 clones, 80% to 90% of which are singletons. This specimen consisted of CD4+ or CD8+ T cells sorted from blood, obtained in a trial of the OX40 agonist ivuxolimab. The receptors stem from an adult with an advanced solid tumor such as melanoma, head and neck, liver or kidney cancer.

The rearrangement uses TRBV11-2 and TRBJ2-7; 10 positions match TRBD2. This CDR3 region has 20 residues. The junction had 14 bases not matched to a gene; V was cut back by 0 bases and J by 0 bases. Germline CDR1 is SGHAT and CDR2 is FQNNGV. CDR3 sequence: CASSLEGVAGGRTFSYEQYF. Written as DNA, the CDR3 is TGTGCCAGCAGCTTAGAAGGAGTAGCGGGAGGCCGCACCTTCTCCTACGAGCAGTACTTC.

The chain uses TRBV7-2 and TRBJ2-7, with TRBD2 identical over 8 bases. Germline loops: CDR1 SGHTA, CDR2 FQGNSA. The CDR3 consists of 16 residues. The V and J ends lost 1 base and 3 bases, in that order; junction bases with no gene match: 8. As DNA, the CDR3 is TGTGCCAGCAGCTTAGGGGCCGGGGGGGGCCTCTACGAGCAGTACTTC. Its protein product is CASSLGAGGGLYEQYF.

This chain links TRBV6-1 with TRBJ2-7; D call uncertain. This CDR3 has 10 amino acids. The germline V and J ends were trimmed by 6 bases and 3 bases, with 3 bases remaining between them. Germline CDR1 MNHNS, CDR2 SASEGT. Written as DNA, the CDR3 is TGTGCCAGCAGGGACTACGAGCAGTACTTC. Encoded protein: CASRDYEQYF.

The rearrangement links TRBV5-6 to TRBJ1-2; D is possibly TRBD1 (6 bases). This CDR3 region has 15 residues. Germline assignment: CDR1 SGHDT and CDR2 YYEEEE. V was shortened by 3 bases and J by 4 bases, with 16 bases between the two germline ends. In DNA, the CDR3 is TGTGCCAGCAGCTCTGACAGGCTGCTCATCTATGGCTACACCTTC. It encodes CASSSDRLLIYGYTF.

The chain links TRBV6-5 to TRBJ2-2; D is ambiguous. The V end lost 7 bases, the J end lost 1 base, and 13 bases lay between the germline ends. CDR3 size: 15 residues. Germline V gene sequence: CDR1 MNHEY, CDR2 SVGAGI. The CDR3 coding sequence is TGTGCCAGCACATATAACGGCGGGAACACCGGGGAGCTGTTTTTT. This codes for CASTYNGGNTGELFF.

The CDR3 reads CASSSGLEIWELFF. CDR3 in DNA: TGTGCCAGCAGTTCGGGACTAGAAATCTGGGAGCTGTTTTTT. The chain joins TRBV6-6 to TRBJ2-2, with TRBD2 matching 8 bases. With V trimmed by 4 bases and J by 9 bases, 7 bases remained unmatched. CDR1 is MNHNY and CDR2 is SVGAGI in the germline V gene (reference sequence). CDR3 length equals 14 residues.

CDR3 bases: TGTGCCACCAGCAGAGAGCGGTCTTACGAGCAGTACTTC. This codes for CATSRERSYEQYF. The rearrangement links TRBV15 to TRBJ2-7, with D hard to call. The CDR3 runs 13 residues. CDR1 and CDR2 from the germline V gene are LNHNV and YYDKDF (reference sequence). Trimming stripped 0 bases from V and 4 bases from J, with 7 bases between. The entire variable domain, with the rest obtained from reference TRBV15 and TRBJ2-7, is as follows: DAMVIQNPRYQVTQFGKPVTLSCSQTLNHNVMYWYQQKSSQAPKLLFHYYDKDFNNEADTPDNFQSRRPNTSFCFLDIRSPGLGDTAMYLCATSRERSYEQYFGPGTRLTVT.

The rearrangement uses TRBV4-1 and TRBJ2-7; 10 nucleotides align to TRBD1. This CDR3 is 15 amino acids long. CDR1 MGHRA and CDR2 YSYEKL come from the germline V gene. The J segment lost 5 bases and the V segment lost 0 bases, leaving 4 bases of the junction unmatched. In DNA form, the CDR3 reads TGCGCCAGCAGCCAAGAGTGGGACAGGGGAGACGAGCAGTACTTC. Its translation: CASSQEWDRGDEQYF.

This sequence joins TRBV27 and TRBJ2-7; the D gene is possibly TRBD1 (6 bases). Germline CDR1 is MNHEY and CDR2 is SMNVEV (reference sequence). The CDR3 loop spans 12 amino acids. V gave up 6 bases and J gave up 6 bases, with 12 bases separating them. Written as DNA, the CDR3 is TGTGCCAGCAGCCCGACAGGACCCGAGCAGTACTTC. It specifies CASSPTGPEQYF.

The chain recombines TRBV2 with TRBJ2-1; maybe TRBD1 (5 bases). Trimming shortened V by 6 bases and J by 5 bases, and 14 bases separated the two germline ends. There are 14 residues in the CDR3. The germline gives CDR1 SNHLY, CDR2 FYNNEI. The CDR3 DNA reads TGTGCCAGCAGCGAGCTCGGACAAGACAATGAGCAGTTCTTC. This sequence encodes CASSELGQDNEQFF.

The chain uses TRBV15 and TRBJ1-2; 10 bases are a match to TRBD1. CDR3 length equals 13 residues. The V segment lost 8 bases and the J segment 3 bases; nucleotides outside the gene matches: 3. The germline V gene has CDR1 LNHNV and CDR2 YYDKDF (reference sequence). The CDR3, as DNA: TGTGCCACCCGGGACAGGGGCCACTATGGCTACACCTTC. Amino acids: CATRDRGHYGYTF.

The chain joins TRBV27 to TRBJ2-7; 10 bases agree with TRBD2. Per germline, CDR1 MNHEY and CDR2 SMNVEV (reference sequence). The CDR3 is 20 amino acids. Trimming removed 1 base from V and 3 bases from J; junction bases left unmatched: 18. CDR3 sequence reads: CASSLFPWSSGSGIVYEQYF. CDR3 sequence (DNA): TGTGCCAGCAGTTTATTTCCCTGGTCTAGCGGGAGCGGCATAGTCTACGAGCAGTACTTC.

The chain uses TRBV28 and TRBJ1-1; no firm D call. This CDR3 has 14 amino acids. Trimming took off 6 bases at V and 5 bases at J, with 16 bases between the two ends. Per germline, CDR1 MDHEN and CDR2 SYDVKM. This CDR3 is CASSAVGMGTEAFF. The CDR3, as DNA: TGTGCCAGCAGCGCCGTGGGTATGGGGACTGAAGCTTTCTTT. Full variable domain (missing parts from reference TRBV28 and TRBJ1-1): DVKVTQSSRYLVKRTGEKVFLECVQDMDHENMFWYRQDPGLGLRLIYFSYDVKMKEKGDIPEGYSVSREKKERFSLILESASTNQTSMYLCASSAVGMGTEAFFGQGTRLTVV.

The CDR3 DNA is TGTGCCAGCAGCTTAGGGTTCCAGCGGGAGAACAACGAGCAGTACTTC. The encoded protein is CASSLGFQRENNEQYF. The rearrangement joins TRBV11-2 to TRBJ2-7; 8 bases match TRBD2. J gave up 5 bases and V 1 base, and 10 bases lay outside the gene matches. The CDR3 covers 16 residues. Germline-derived CDR1 and CDR2 are SGHAT and FQNNGV. The full variable domain, completed using reference TRBV11-2 and TRBJ2-7, is EAGVAQSPRYKIIEKRQSVAFWCNPISGHATLYWYQQILGQGPKLLIQFQNNGVVDDSQLPKDRFSAERLKGVDSTLKIQPAKLEDSAVYLCASSLGFQRENNEQYFGPGTRLTVT.

The chain has TRBV7-8 and TRBJ2-2; D is perhaps TRBD1 or TRBD2 (5 bases each). Germline-derived CDR1 and CDR2 are SGHVS and FQNEAQ. V was cut by 1 base and J by 7 bases, with 10 bases left in between. The CDR3 spans 14 residues. The CDR3 DNA is TGTGCCAGCAGCTTAGTATGGGGGAGCGGGGAGCTGTTTTTT. This encodes CASSLVWGSGELFF.

The chain uses TRBV13 and TRBJ2-3; 7 nucleotides align to TRBD2. With V trimmed by 4 bases and J by 1 base, 5 bases remained unmatched. CDR1 is PRHDT, CDR2 FYEKMQ, per germline (reference sequence). The CDR3 has 15 residues. The CDR3 bases are TGTGCCAGCAGCTATCGGGAGGCGGGCACAGATACGCAGTATTTT. Amino acids: CASSYREAGTDTQYF.

The chain recombines TRBV9 with TRBJ2-2; D might be TRBD1 (5 bases). The CDR3 loop spans 16 amino acids. In germline, CDR1 is SGDLS, CDR2 YYNGEE. V shed 6 bases and J shed 5 bases, with 20 bases lying between them. DNA of the CDR3: TGTGCCAGCACCGGGCAGGGTCGTTACGGAACCGGGGAGCTGTTTTTT. It is translated as CASTGQGRYGTGELFF.